One and the same sample provided the 19 T cell receptor beta chains below, sequenced in a study of T-cell memory formation after mild COVID-19. TCRdb passed the 5' RACE reads through MiXCR, listing each CDR3 protein once. There are 200,000 to 250,000 distinct CDR3 sequences in the sample; about 27% occur only once, and roughly an eighth lies in the top ten. Sequenced input: PBMCs or a T cell subset sorted from them (not recorded which). The receptor source for this set is an adult woman who had mild COVID-19 (a few samples of this study predate the infection). Cell type and time point are not known.

V gene TRBV24-1 combines with J gene TRBJ2-1; the match to TRBD2 covers 7 bases. Germline V CDR1 and CDR2: KGHDR, SFDVKD. The ends lost 3 bases at V and 10 bases at J; junction bases unmatched: 14. CDR3 length equals 16 residues. CDR3 amino acids: CATSDATTTRRGEQFF. Here the CDR3 DNA reads TGTGCCACCAGTGATGCCACGACGACTAGGCGGGGGGAGCAGTTCTTC.

This clonotype was found a few times. The rearrangement links TRBV6-2 or TRBV6-3 to TRBJ2-7, with unresolved D. The CDR3 spans 13 residues. Germline V gene lookup returns CDR1 MNHEY and CDR2 SVGEGT. The V and J ends lost 6 bases and 1 base respectively, with 10 bases between them. In DNA form, the CDR3 reads TGTGCCAGCAGCTCCGGCACGTCCTACGAGCAGTACTTC. This sequence encodes CASSSGTSYEQYF.

The chain is built from TRBV30 and TRBJ1-2, with D hard to call. Germline CDR1 is GTSNPN and CDR2 is SVGIG (reference sequence). The CDR3 runs to 13 residues. Trimming stripped 2 bases from V and 6 bases from J, with 13 bases between. This CDR3 reads CAWSNNRRHGYTF. The CDR3 DNA sequence: TGTGCCTGGAGTAACAATCGGCGGCATGGCTACACCTTC. The complete variable domain, with remaining parts taken from reference TRBV30 and TRBJ1-2, reads SQTIHQWPATLVQPVGSPLSLECTVEGTSNPNLYWYRQAAGRGLQLLFYSVGIGQISSEVPQNLSASRPQDRQFILSSKKLLLSDSGFYLCAWSNNRRHGYTFGSGTRLTVV.

This clonotype was seen a handful of times. This chain connects TRBV24-1 to TRBJ2-3; 9 nucleotides align to TRBD2. Germline trimming cut 1 base from V and 4 bases from J; bases unmatched to any gene: 2. The germline CDR1 and CDR2 sequences are KGHDR and SFDVKD. There are 15 residues in the CDR3. DNA for the CDR3: TGTGCCACCAGTGATTTTAGCGGGAGCCCAGATACGCAGTATTTT. Translation gives CATSDFSGSPDTQYF.

The CDR3 loop reads CASSTFPNNGYTF. For the CDR3, the DNA is TGTGCCAGCAGTACCTTCCCGAATAATGGCTACACCTTC. The chain carries TRBV6-2 or TRBV6-3 and TRBJ1-2, with D unresolved. Trimming cost V 5 bases and J 6 bases, with 13 bases left between them. Germline V gene data show CDR1 as MNHEY and CDR2 as SVGEGT. The CDR3 is 13 residues long.

The J gene is TRBJ2-3, the V gene TRBV7-2, with 7 bases lining up with TRBD2. The V gene's germline CDR1 is SGHTA and CDR2 FQGNSA. The junction had 5 bases not matched to a gene; V was cut back by 5 bases and J by 6 bases. The CDR3 extends over 13 amino acids. The CDR3 DNA follows: TGTGCCAGCAGCGTTCAGGGAGGGGATACGCAGTATTTT. Translating gives CASSVQGGDTQYF.

The V call is TRBV7-8, the J call TRBJ2-7, with D uncertain. The germline gives CDR1 SGHVS, CDR2 FQNEAQ. V was cut by 2 bases and J by 2 bases, with 10 bases left in between. The CDR3 has 14 amino acids. For the CDR3, the DNA is TGTGCCAGCAGCTTAAGTTACCGGACCTACGAGCAGTACTTC. Translated, it gives CASSLSYRTYEQYF.

This clonotype turned up a few times. The chain combines TRBV24-1 with TRBJ2-7; D might be TRBD2 (7 bases). This CDR3 spans 14 amino acids. The germline CDR1 and CDR2 sequences are KGHDR and SFDVKD. Trimming removed 4 bases from V and 6 bases from J, with 15 bases in between. CDR3 DNA: TGTGCCACCAGTGAGGCGGGGGCCCGCAGCGAGCAGTACTTC. Translating gives CATSEAGARSEQYF.

The table lists this clonotype with a few counts. V usage is TRBV20-1 and J usage is TRBJ2-7; 9 bases match TRBD2. Germline CDR1 and CDR2: DFQATT and SNEGSKA (reference sequence). This CDR3 has 15 amino acids. With 6 bases clipped from V and 2 bases from J, the junction kept 11 bases outside the gene matches. CDR3 residues: CSARRPSGDPYEQYF. The CDR3 coding sequence is TGCAGTGCCCGTCGCCCTAGCGGGGATCCCTACGAGCAGTACTTC.

About this clonotype itself: A junction boundary mismatches the germline segment, possibly from a read error. The rearrangement uses TRBV7-7 and TRBJ2-7; 12 nucleotides align to TRBD1. Germline CDR1 and CDR2: SSHAT and FNYEAQ (reference sequence). The CDR3 runs 16 residues. The CDR3 spells CASSPSPGQGAYEQYF. The CDR3 bases are TGTGCTAGCAGTCCCAGTCCGGGACAGGGGGCATATGAGCAGTACTTC.

The chain is built from TRBV7-2 and TRBJ2-1, with TRBD2 as a possible D gene (5 bases). V shed 2 bases and J shed 7 bases, with 15 bases lying between them. The germline CDR1 and CDR2 sequences are SGHTA and FQGNSA. The CDR3 loop spans 15 amino acids. Here the CDR3 reads CASSLSFRTGNEQFF. CDR3 nucleotide sequence: TGTGCCAGCAGCTTAAGCTTCCGGACTGGAAATGAGCAGTTCTTC. The full variable domain, its missing parts supplied by reference TRBV7-2 and TRBJ2-1, is GAGVSQSPSNKVTEKGKDVELRCDPISGHTALYWYRQSLGQGLEFLIYFQGNSAPDKSGLPSDRFSAERTGGSVSTLTIQRTQQEDSAVYLCASSLSFRTGNEQFFGPGTRLTVL.

For the CDR3, the DNA is TGTGCCAGCAGTCTCCTTACCGGAGATACGCAGTATTTT. Its translation: CASSLLTGDTQYF. The V gene is TRBV12-3 or TRBV12-4, the J gene TRBJ2-3; D not certain. This CDR3 comprises 13 residues. The V and J ends lost 5 bases and 5 bases respectively, with 11 bases between them.

This clonotype was observed a few times. The V gene is TRBV4-3, the J gene TRBJ2-2; no reliable D call. The CDR3 is made up of 16 amino acids. The germline CDR1 and CDR2 sequences are LGHNA and YSLEER. The germline V and J ends were trimmed by 4 bases and 0 bases, with 12 bases remaining between them. The CDR3 sequence: CASSLQTRPNTGELFF. The CDR3 region has the DNA TGCGCCAGCAGCCTTCAGACGCGTCCGAACACCGGGGAGCTGTTTTTT.

V gene TRBV7-2 combines with J gene TRBJ2-1; 7 nucleotides agree with TRBD1. CDR3 length equals 13 residues. V lost 5 bases, J lost 11 bases, and 9 bases stayed unmatched. CDR1 is SGHTA, CDR2 FQGNSA, per germline. The CDR3 sequence is CASSRAGTAKQFF. Here the CDR3 DNA reads TGTGCCAGCAGCCGCGCCGGGACAGCTAAGCAGTTCTTC.

This chain uses TRBV5-5 with TRBJ2-2; D gene unclear. V lost 0 bases and J lost 2, with 8 bases in between. Looked up from germline, CDR1 is SGHKS and CDR2 is YYEKEE (reference sequence). The CDR3 spans 15 residues. The CDR3 nucleotides are TGTGCCAGCAGCTTGGAACTAACAAACACCGGGGAGCTGTTTTTT. Translating gives CASSLELTNTGELFF.

The chain joins TRBV29-1 to TRBJ1-1, with D possibly being TRBD1 (6 bases). This CDR3 contains 12 residues. Germline V gene lookup returns CDR1 SQVTM and CDR2 ANQGSEA. V was pared by 4 bases and J by 4 bases, with 10 bases between. DNA of the CDR3: TGCAGCGTTGCATCAGGGGCCACTGAAGCTTTCTTT. This sequence encodes CSVASGATEAFF.

This sequence joins TRBV7-2 and TRBJ2-3; D gene uncertain. CDR1 and CDR2 (germline): SGHTA, FQGNSA. The CDR3 covers 15 residues. V was shortened by 5 bases and J by 2 bases, with 14 bases between the two germline ends. Here the CDR3 DNA reads TGTGCCAGCAGCCCGTTGGGGTCAATCACAGATACGCAGTATTTT. Amino acid sequence: CASSPLGSITDTQYF. The complete variable domain, with remaining parts taken from reference TRBV7-2 and TRBJ2-3, reads GAGVSQSPSNKVTEKGKDVELRCDPISGHTALYWYRQSLGQGLEFLIYFQGNSAPDKSGLPSDRFSAERTGGSVSTLTIQRTQQEDSAVYLCASSPLGSITDTQYFGPGTRLTVL.

The chain couples TRBV2 to TRBJ2-2; 9 positions match TRBD2. Germline loops: CDR1 SNHLY, CDR2 FYNNEI. With V trimmed by 4 bases and J by 4 bases, 7 bases remained unmatched. The length of the CDR3 is 16 residues. CDR3 protein: CASSASSGISTGELFF. The CDR3 nucleotides read TGTGCCAGCAGTGCCTCTAGCGGGATAAGCACCGGGGAGCTGTTTTTT.

The chain employs TRBV6-1 and TRBJ1-3; no firm D call. The CDR3 covers 15 residues. Looked up from germline, CDR1 is MNHNS and CDR2 is SASEGT. V lost 2 bases to trimming and J lost 0 bases, with 8 bases between them. The CDR3: CASSEHPSSGNTIYF. The CDR3 nucleotides are TGTGCCAGCAGTGAACATCCCTCCTCTGGAAACACCATATATTTT.